This TCR beta chain was sequenced for a study of blood T cell repertoires in COVID-19. The overall study: Acute-phase and convalescent COVID-19 samples originated in the United States, Italy and Spain. PBMCs, B-cell-depleted T cells, or T cells provided the cDNA or gDNA that made up the material.

This CDR3 is built from 16 residues. CDR1 is ENHRY, CDR2 SYGVKD, per germline. V was clipped by 0 bases and J by 3 bases, with 14 bases between them. How the authors handled the data: Amplification from reference gene primers served as the basis for estimated nucleated cell counts. Profiling relied on immunoSEQ multiplex PCR, and the TCRdb table lists in-frame clones only, not all of them. V, J and clone size were drawn from that table, and D and trimming were deduced from the DNA. The table shows about 120,000 clones, with around 81% occurring only once. V and J are TRBV10-3 and TRBJ2-5; a weak D match, TRBD1 (5 bases). Sequenced input: peripheral blood. The TCR originated in a man aged 70-80 years with acute or convalescent COVID-19. The CDR3 is CAISESKAGIEETQYF. The CDR3 DNA sequence: TGTGCCATCAGTGAGTCGAAGGCAGGGATTGAAGAGACCCAGTACTTC.